These T cell receptor beta chains were read from a single sample in a study of cytomegalovirus exposure and HLA in healthy donors. Using immunoSEQ multiplex PCR, the repertoire was profiled, and TCRdb retains in-frame clones only, with some absent. This repertoire shows 110,000 to 150,000 clones, 77% found once; its top ten account for roughly 4.2%. Sequencing was carried out using PBMCs. All receptors come from a male donor in good health and CMV-seronegative. The CDR3 runs from the conserved cysteine through the conserved F or W. The D gene is left open where the match is weak. The size entry is marked missing in some rows and otherwise reads once, few, many or a size class.

v_gene	abundance	j_gene	d_gene	CDR3nt	CDR3aa
TRBV5-1	few	TRBJ1-1	TRBD1	TGCGCCAGCAGCTGGGGACAGGGGAACACTGAAGCTTTCTTT	CASSWGQGNTEAFF
TRBV6-5	NA	TRBJ2-1	TRBD2	TGTGCCAGCAGTGGACTAGCGGACTACAATGAGCAGTTCTTC	CASSGLADYNEQFF
TRBV7-9	NA	TRBJ1-4	TRBD1	TGTGCCAGCAGCTTAGTTGGGACAGGGGGCGAAAAACTGTTTTTT	CASSLVGTGGEKLFF
TRBV7-6	NA	TRBJ1-1	NA	TGTGCCAGCAGCCCCGAAGGAGGGGCGACTGAAGCTTTCTTT	CASSPEGGATEAFF
TRBV5-4	NA	TRBJ2-4	TRBD2	TGTGCCAGCAGTTCTCGGGGGGGGATAGCCAAAAACATTCAGTACTTC	CASSSRGGIAKNIQYF
TRBV7-8	NA	TRBJ2-7	NA	TGTGCCAGCAGCCCCCGTTCTTACGAGCAGTACTTC	CASSPRSYEQYF
TRBV10-2	NA	TRBJ1-6	NA	TGCGCCAGCAGAGGCGGGCAGGGGAGCTCCTATAATTCACCCCTCCACTTT	CASRGGQGSSYNSPLHF
TRBV7-9	NA	TRBJ2-7	NA	TGTGCCAGCAGCTTAGAACTCGTCAGGGGCCCTTCCTACGAGCAGTACTTC	CASSLELVRGPSYEQYF
TRBV21-1	once	TRBJ2-2	NA	TGTGCCAGCAGCAAAGGGACAGGAGCCGGGGAGCTGTTTTTT	CASSKGTGAGELFF
TRBV6-5	few	TRBJ1-3	NA	TGTGCCAGCATCGGGGACATAAGCTCTGGAAACACCATATATTTT	CASIGDISSGNTIYF
TRBV7-2	NA	TRBJ1-2	NA	TGTGCCAGCAGCTTTGACAGGCAAAGTTATGGCTACACCTTC	CASSFDRQSYGYTF
TRBV18	NA	TRBJ1-1	NA	TGTGCCAGCTCACCACCAGGGGTCGGCACTGAAGCTTTCTTT	CASSPPGVGTEAFF
TRBV19	NA	TRBJ2-5	NA	TGTGCCAGTAGTGCTGGACTGAGCAAGACCCAGTACTTC	CASSAGLSKTQYF
TRBV6-5	NA	TRBJ2-2	NA	TGTGCCAGCAGTTATCAGGGCCCCGGGGAGCTGTTTTTT	CASSYQGPGELFF
TRBV7-9	NA	TRBJ2-2	TRBD1	TGTGCCAGCGAGGGGGCCTCTGGGGAGCTGTTTTTT	CASEGASGELFF
TRBV18	NA	TRBJ1-1	NA	TGTGCCAGCTCACCACTAACACGGGGGGGGGAGACTGAAGCTTTCTTT	CASSPLTRGGETEAFF
TRBV14	once	TRBJ1-2	NA	TGTGCCAGCAGCCAAGACCGTGGAGGGTCTAAGGGCTACACCTTC	CASSQDRGGSKGYTF
TRBV11-2	NA	TRBJ2-3	NA	TGTGCCAGCAGCTTAAACCCCTTTGAGTATAGCACAGATACGCAGTATTTT	CASSLNPFEYSTDTQYF
TRBV19	NA	TRBJ2-2	TRBD1	TGTGCCAGTAGTGGCGCAGGGGGCACCGGGGAGCTGTTTTTT	CASSGAGGTGELFF
TRBV2	once	TRBJ2-1	TRBD2	TGTGCCAGCCGGAGGGCCAGCGGGGATTGGGGCAATGAGCAGTTCTTC	CASRRASGDWGNEQFF